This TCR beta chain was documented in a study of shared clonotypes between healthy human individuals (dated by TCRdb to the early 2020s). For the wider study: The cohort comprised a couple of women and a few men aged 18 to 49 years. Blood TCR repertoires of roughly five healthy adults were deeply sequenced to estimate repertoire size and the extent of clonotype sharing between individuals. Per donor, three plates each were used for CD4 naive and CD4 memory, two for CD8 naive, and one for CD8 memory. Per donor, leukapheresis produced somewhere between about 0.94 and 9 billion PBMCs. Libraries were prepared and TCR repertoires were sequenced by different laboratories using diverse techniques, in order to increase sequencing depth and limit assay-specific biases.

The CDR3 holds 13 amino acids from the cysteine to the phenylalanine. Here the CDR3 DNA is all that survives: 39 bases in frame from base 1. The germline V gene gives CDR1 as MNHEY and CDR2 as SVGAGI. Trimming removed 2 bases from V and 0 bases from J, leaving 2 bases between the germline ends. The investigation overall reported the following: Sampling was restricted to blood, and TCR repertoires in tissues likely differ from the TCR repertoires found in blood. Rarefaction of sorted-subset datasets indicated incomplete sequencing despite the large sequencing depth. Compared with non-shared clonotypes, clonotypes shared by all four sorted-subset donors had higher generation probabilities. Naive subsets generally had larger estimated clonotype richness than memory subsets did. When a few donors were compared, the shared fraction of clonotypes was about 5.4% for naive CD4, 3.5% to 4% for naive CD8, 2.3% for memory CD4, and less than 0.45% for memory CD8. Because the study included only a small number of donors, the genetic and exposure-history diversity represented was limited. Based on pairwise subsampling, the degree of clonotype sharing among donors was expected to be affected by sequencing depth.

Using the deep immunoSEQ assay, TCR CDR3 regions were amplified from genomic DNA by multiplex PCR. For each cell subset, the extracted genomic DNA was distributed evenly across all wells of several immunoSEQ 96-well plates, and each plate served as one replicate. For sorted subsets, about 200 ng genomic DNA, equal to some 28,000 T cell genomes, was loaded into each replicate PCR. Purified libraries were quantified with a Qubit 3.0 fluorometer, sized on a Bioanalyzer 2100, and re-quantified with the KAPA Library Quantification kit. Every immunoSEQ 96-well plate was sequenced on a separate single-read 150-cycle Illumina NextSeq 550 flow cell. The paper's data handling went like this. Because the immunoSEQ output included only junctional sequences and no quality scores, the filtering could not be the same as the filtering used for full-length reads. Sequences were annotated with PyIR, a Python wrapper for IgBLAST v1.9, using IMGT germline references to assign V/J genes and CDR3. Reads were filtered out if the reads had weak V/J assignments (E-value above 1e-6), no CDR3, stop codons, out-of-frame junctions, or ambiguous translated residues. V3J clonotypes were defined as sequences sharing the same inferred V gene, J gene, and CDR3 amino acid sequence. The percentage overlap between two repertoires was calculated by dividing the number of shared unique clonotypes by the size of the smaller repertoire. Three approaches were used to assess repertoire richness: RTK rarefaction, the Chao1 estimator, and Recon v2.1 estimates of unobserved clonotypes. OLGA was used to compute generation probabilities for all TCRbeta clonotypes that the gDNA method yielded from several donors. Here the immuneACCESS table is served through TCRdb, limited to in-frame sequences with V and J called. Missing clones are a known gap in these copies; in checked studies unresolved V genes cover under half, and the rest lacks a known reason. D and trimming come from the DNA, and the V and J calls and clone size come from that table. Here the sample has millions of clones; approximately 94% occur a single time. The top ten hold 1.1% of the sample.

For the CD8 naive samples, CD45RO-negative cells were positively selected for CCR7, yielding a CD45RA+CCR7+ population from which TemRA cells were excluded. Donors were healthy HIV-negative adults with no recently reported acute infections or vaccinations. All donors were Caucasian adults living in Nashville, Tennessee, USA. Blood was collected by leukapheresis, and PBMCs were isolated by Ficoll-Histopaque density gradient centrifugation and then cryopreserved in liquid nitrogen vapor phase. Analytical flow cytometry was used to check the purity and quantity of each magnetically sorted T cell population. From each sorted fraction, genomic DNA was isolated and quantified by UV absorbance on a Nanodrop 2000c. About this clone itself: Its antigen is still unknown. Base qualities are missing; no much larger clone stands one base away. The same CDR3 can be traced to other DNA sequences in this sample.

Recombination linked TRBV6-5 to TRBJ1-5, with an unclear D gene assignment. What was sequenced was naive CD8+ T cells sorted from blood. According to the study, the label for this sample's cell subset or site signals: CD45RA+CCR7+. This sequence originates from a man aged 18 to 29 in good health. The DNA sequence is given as TGTGCCAGCAGTTACAGTAGCAATCAGCCCCAGCATTTT. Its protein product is CASSYSSNQPQHF.